This T cell receptor beta chain appears in the sequencing data of a study of blood T cell repertoires in COVID-19. Authors' processing steps: Cell counts per sample came from amplifying reference gene primers. Measured with immunoSEQ multiplex PCR; TCRdb has only the in-frame clones, and not every one. The V and J calls and clone size come from that table; D and trimming were worked out from the DNA. The sample has about 80,000 clones; less than 85% are singletons. V dropped 4 bases and J dropped 16; count of bases not matched to a gene: 8. Germline CDR1 SGHKS, CDR2 YYEKEE (reference sequence). The length of the CDR3 is 12 residues.

Sequenced material: peripheral blood. The chain has TRBV5-5 and TRBJ2-2; 9 bases are a match to TRBD1. The receptor's source is a man between 65 and 85 years old with active or convalescent COVID-19. CDR3 sequence reads: CASSTRQGVTFF. In nucleotides, the CDR3 is TGTGCCAGCAGCACCCGACAGGGGGTGACGTTTTTT. Full variable domain (missing parts from reference TRBV5-5 and TRBJ2-2): DAGVTQSPTHLIKTRGQQVTLRCSPISGHKSVSWYQQVLGQGPQFIFQYYEKEERGRGNFPDRFSARQFPNYSSELNVNALLLGDSALYLCASSTRQGVTFFGEGSRLTVL.